This T cell receptor beta chain was obtained from a study of CD8 T cells in Susac syndrome. Study summary: Susac syndrome patients were untreated, on corticosteroids with some adding intravenous immunoglobulin, or on intravenous immunoglobulin only. Study-level results: The authors acknowledged that the study's TCR sequencing and HLA analysis involved relatively few individuals.

Random hexamers were used to reverse transcribe roughly 0.45 to 1 ug of RNA. Amplification of TCR beta CDR3 by immunoSEQ multiplex PCR spanned 54 Vbeta and 13 Jbeta. TCRdb used MiXCR to reprocess the immunoSEQ multiplex PCR reads, holding one entry per CDR3 protein. The sample records under 95,000 distinct CDR3 sequences, about 93% being singletons. Details on this clonotype: Its antigen is not identified.

Material for sequencing was CD4+ T cells from PBMCs. The receptor was derived from a human donor with Susac syndrome.

CDR3: CASSPTTSGANVLTF. The CDR3 DNA reads TGTGCCAGCAGTCCTACGACCTCTGGGGCCAACGTCCTGACTTTC. The V call is TRBV28, the J call TRBJ2-6, with D hard to call. V was pared by 5 bases and J by 0 bases, with 8 bases between. CDR1 is MDHEN, CDR2 SYDVKM, per germline. This CDR3 comprises 15 residues.